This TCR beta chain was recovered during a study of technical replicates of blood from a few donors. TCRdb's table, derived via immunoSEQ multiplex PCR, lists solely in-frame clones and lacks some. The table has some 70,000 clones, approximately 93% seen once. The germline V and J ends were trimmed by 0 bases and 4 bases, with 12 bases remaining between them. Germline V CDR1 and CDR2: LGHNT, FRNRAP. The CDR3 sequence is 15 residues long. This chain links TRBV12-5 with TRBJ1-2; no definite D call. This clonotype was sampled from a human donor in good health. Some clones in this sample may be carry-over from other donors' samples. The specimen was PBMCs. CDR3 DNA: TGTGCTAGTGGTTTGGTAGTGAGGCGGGGCTATGGCTACACCTTC. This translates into CASGLVVRRGYGYTF.